The 12 T cell receptor beta chains presented below share a single source sample, sequenced in a study of T cell repertoires in cytomegalovirus infection. TCRdb itself ran the reads through MiXCR, one entry per CDR3 protein. The table lists just under 550,000 distinct CDR3 sequences, around 27% of them singletons. Material: PBMCs. The receptors stem from a human donor in good health (CMV status not recorded). Some clones in this sample may be carry-over from other donors' samples.

This clonotype was counted a few times. This chain links TRBV7-2 with TRBJ2-1; D may be TRBD1 or TRBD2 (6 bases each). Trimming shortened V by 2 bases and J by 8 bases, and 13 bases separated the two germline ends. Germline CDR1 reads SGHTA; CDR2 reads FQGNSA. The CDR3 covers 14 residues. CDR3 DNA: TGTGCCAGCAGCTTAACTCTGGGGGGCGATGAGCAGTTCTTC. Its translation is CASSLTLGGDEQFF.

This clonotype has a count of ten or more. The chain carries TRBV7-2 and TRBJ2-5; 7 bases map to TRBD1. V lost 5 bases and J lost 3; bases outside the gene matches: 6. CDR1 SGHTA and CDR2 FQGNSA come from the germline V gene. This CDR3 has 14 amino acids. The CDR3 loop is CASSERDRKETQYF. CDR3 nucleotide sequence: TGTGCCAGCAGCGAACGGGACAGAAAAGAGACCCAGTACTTC.

This clonotype was picked up a small number of times. The gene calls are TRBV7-6 and TRBJ1-2, with 7 bases fitting TRBD1. Per germline, CDR1 SGHVS and CDR2 FNYEAQ. After removal of 7 bases from V and 3 bases from J, the junction contained 11 bases not matched to a gene. The CDR3 consists of 15 residues. The CDR3 bases are TGTGCCAGCACAGAGAGAGGGGGCGAGGACTATGGCTACACCTTC. It codes for CASTERGGEDYGYTF.

The chain links TRBV4-1 to TRBJ1-1; D ambiguous. The CDR3 runs to 17 residues. Germline CDR1 reads MGHRA; CDR2 reads YSYEKL. V was clipped by 0 bases and J by 6 bases, with 20 bases between them. The CDR3 DNA is TGCGCCAGCAGCCAAGATGTATGGTTCCTAGGGCGTTCTGAAGCTTTCTTT. Its translation is CASSQDVWFLGRSEAFF.

This clonotype was observed many times. The CDR3 bases are TGTGCCAGCAGGACAGGGGCCCGTCAGCCCCAGCATTTT. Its translation: CASRTGARQPQHF. The rearrangement uses TRBV28 and TRBJ1-5; 8 bases fit TRBD1. With V trimmed by 6 bases and J by 6 bases, 4 bases remained unmatched. This CDR3 has 13 amino acids. Germline CDR1 is MDHEN and CDR2 is SYDVKM.

The V call is TRBV7-6, the J call TRBJ1-1, with D possibly matching TRBD1 (6 bases). The ends were cut back, 4 bases at V and 4 bases at J, with 16 bases in the middle. The CDR3 extends over 15 amino acids. The germline V gene has CDR1 SGHVS and CDR2 FNYEAQ. The CDR3 here is CASSSPAGAGTEAFF. The CDR3 DNA reads as TGTGCCAGCAGCTCGCCCGCGGGGGCAGGCACTGAAGCTTTCTTT.

The chain links TRBV23-1 to TRBJ1-5; D not certain. Being an ORF, TRBV23-1 has a function that is uncertain. This CDR3 comprises 12 residues. V lost 6 bases and J lost 2, with 5 bases in between. Here the CDR3 DNA reads TGCGCCAGCAGGAAACGCAATCAGCCCCAGCATTTT. Protein: CASRKRNQPQHF.

This clonotype was counted a few times. V and J are TRBV6-5 and TRBJ2-7; D may be TRBD1 (5 bases). Trimming cost V 2 bases and J 5 bases, with 19 bases left between them. The CDR3 is made up of 16 amino acids. Per the germline V gene, CDR1 is MNHEY and CDR2 is SVGAGI. DNA of the CDR3: TGTGCCAGCAGTTACAACGCAGGGTCTGTTGTCCACGAGCAGTACTTC. It yields the protein CASSYNAGSVVHEQYF.

This clonotype was detected a few times. The chain joins TRBV29-1 to TRBJ2-5, with 11 bases that match TRBD2. The germline V gene has CDR1 SQVTM and CDR2 ANQGSEA. J gave up 3 bases and V 0 bases, and 9 bases lay outside the gene matches. CDR3 length: 17 residues. The CDR3 here is CSVEERASGRFEETQYF. Written as DNA, the CDR3 is TGCAGCGTTGAAGAGCGGGCTAGCGGGAGGTTTGAAGAGACCCAGTACTTC.

In this sample, this clonotype turned up many times. The J gene is TRBJ2-5, the V gene TRBV7-2; D is uncertain. The length of the CDR3 is 15 residues. Germline CDR1 is SGHTA and CDR2 is FQGNSA. Between the trimmed V and J ends, which lost 2 bases and 4 bases, there was a span of 14 bases. The CDR3 protein is CASSLRVQLGETQYF. CDR3 coding DNA: TGTGCCAGCAGCTTAAGGGTCCAGCTAGGAGAGACCCAGTACTTC. Full variable domain (missing parts from reference TRBV7-2 and TRBJ2-5): GAGVSQSPSNKVTEKGKDVELRCDPISGHTALYWYRQSLGQGLEFLIYFQGNSAPDKSGLPSDRFSAERTGGSVSTLTIQRTQQEDSAVYLCASSLRVQLGETQYFGPGTRLLVL.

This chain joins TRBV27 and TRBJ2-2; D tentatively fits TRBD1 or TRBD2 (6 bases each). This CDR3 region has 17 residues. Germline CDR1 MNHEY, CDR2 SMNVEV (reference sequence). The V gene lost 4 bases and the J gene lost 2 bases, with 17 bases spanning the gap. The CDR3 protein is CASSYRPGGVNTGELFF. The CDR3 coding sequence is TGTGCCAGCAGTTATAGGCCCGGGGGCGTCAACACCGGGGAGCTGTTTTTT.

This sequence joins TRBV19 and TRBJ1-5, with TRBD1 as a possible D gene (5 bases). Germline lookup yields CDR1 LNHDA and CDR2 SQIVND (reference sequence). V lost 7 bases and J 5 bases, leaving 12 bases between the germline ends. This CDR3 has 13 residues. The CDR3 region is CASKAGVDQPQHF. The CDR3 bases are TGTGCCAGTAAGGCGGGGGTGGATCAGCCCCAGCATTTT.